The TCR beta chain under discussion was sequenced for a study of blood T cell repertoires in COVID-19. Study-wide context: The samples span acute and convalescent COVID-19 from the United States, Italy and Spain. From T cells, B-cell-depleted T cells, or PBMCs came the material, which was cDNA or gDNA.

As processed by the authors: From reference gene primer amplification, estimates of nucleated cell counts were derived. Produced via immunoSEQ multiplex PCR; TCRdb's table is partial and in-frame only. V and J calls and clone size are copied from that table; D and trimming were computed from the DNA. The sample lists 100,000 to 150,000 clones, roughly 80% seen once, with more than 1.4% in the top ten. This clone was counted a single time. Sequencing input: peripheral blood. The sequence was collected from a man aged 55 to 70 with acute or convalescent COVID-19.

In nucleotides, the CDR3 is TGTGCCAGTAGTCCTCTCGGGACAGGGGTTGGTAGCAATCAGCCCCAGCATTTT. Protein product: CASSPLGTGVGSNQPQHF. The gene calls are TRBV19 and TRBJ1-5, with 10 bases lining up with TRBD1. The CDR3 consists of 18 residues. J gave up 0 bases and V 5 bases, and 10 bases lay outside the gene matches. The germline V gene has CDR1 LNHDA and CDR2 SQIVND (reference sequence).